This TCR beta chain came from a study of blood T cell repertoires in COVID-19. Study-level background: COVID-19 samples from acute and convalescent phases originated in the United States, Italy and Spain. T cells, B-cell-depleted T cells, or PBMCs provided the cDNA or gDNA that served as material.

Methods used by the authors: Reference gene primer amplification gave estimated nucleated cell counts. Clones were sequenced by immunoSEQ multiplex PCR, and TCRdb holds only the in-frame ones, with some missing. From that table come the V and J calls and clone size; the DNA was used to work out D and trimming. Counted here are under 300,000 clones, approximately 86% occurring once; the ten biggest clones make up more than 5.5%. CDR1 is LGHDT and CDR2 is YNNKEL in the germline V gene (reference sequence). Germline trimming cut 1 base from V and 9 bases from J; bases unmatched to any gene: 6. This CDR3 region has 15 residues.

This TCR came from a human donor in a cohort sampled during active COVID-19. The sample consisted of peripheral blood. This chain uses TRBV3-1 (or the pseudogene TRBV3-2) with TRBJ1-6; 7 nucleotides line up with TRBD1. The DNA for the CDR3 is TGTGCCAGCAGCCAAGGCAGGGGGGCGAGTTCACCCCTCCACTTT. Protein: CASSQGRGASSPLHF.